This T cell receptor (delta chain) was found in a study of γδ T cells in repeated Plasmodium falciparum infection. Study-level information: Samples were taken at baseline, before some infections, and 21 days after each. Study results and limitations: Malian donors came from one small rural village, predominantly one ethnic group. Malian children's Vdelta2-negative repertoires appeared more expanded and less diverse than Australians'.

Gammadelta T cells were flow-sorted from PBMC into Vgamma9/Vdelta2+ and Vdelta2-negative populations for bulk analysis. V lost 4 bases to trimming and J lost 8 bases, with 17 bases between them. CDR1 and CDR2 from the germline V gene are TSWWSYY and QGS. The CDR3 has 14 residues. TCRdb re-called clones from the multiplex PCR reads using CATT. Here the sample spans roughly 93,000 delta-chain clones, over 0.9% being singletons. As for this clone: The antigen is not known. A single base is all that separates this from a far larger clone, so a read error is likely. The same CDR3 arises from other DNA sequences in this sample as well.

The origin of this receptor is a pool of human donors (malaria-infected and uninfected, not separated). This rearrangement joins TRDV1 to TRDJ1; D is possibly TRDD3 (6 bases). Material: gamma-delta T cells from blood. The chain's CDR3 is CALGVQVLGEKLIF. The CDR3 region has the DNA TGTGCTCTTGGGGTCCAGGTACTGGGAGAAAAACTCATCTTT.